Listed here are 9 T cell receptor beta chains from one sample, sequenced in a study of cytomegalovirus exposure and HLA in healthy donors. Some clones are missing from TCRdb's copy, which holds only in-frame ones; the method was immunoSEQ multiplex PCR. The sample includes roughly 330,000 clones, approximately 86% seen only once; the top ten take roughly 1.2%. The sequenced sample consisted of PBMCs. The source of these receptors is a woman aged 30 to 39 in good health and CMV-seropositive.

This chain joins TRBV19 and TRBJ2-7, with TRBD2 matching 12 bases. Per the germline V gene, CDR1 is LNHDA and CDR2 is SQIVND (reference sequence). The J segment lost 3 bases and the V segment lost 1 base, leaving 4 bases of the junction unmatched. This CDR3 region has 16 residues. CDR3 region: CASSIGRTSGDYEQYF. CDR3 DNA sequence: TGTGCCAGTAGTATAGGGAGGACTAGCGGGGACTACGAGCAGTACTTC. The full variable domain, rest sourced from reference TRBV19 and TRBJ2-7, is DGGITQSPKYLFRKEGQNVTLSCEQNLNHDAMYWYRQDPGQGLRLIYYSQIVNDFQKGDIAEGYSVSREKKESFPLTVTSAQKNPTAFYLCASSIGRTSGDYEQYFGPGTRLTVT.

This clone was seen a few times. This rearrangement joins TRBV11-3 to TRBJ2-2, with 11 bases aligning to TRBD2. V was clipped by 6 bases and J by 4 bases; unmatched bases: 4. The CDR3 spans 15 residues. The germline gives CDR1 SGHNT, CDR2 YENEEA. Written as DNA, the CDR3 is TGTGCCAGCAGTCAGACTAGCGGGACCACCGGGGAGCTGTTTTTT. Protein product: CASSQTSGTTGELFF.

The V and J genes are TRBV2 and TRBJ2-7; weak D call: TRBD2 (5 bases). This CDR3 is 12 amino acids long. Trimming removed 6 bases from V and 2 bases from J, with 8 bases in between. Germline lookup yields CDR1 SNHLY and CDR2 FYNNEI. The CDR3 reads CASRGSPYEQYF. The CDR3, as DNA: TGTGCCAGCAGGGGGAGCCCCTACGAGCAGTACTTC. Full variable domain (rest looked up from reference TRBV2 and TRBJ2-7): EPEVTQTPSHQVTQMGQEVILRCVPISNHLYFYWYRQILGQKVEFLVSFYNNEISEKSEIFDDQFSVERPDGSNFTLKIRSTKLEDSAMYFCASRGSPYEQYFGPGTRLTVT.

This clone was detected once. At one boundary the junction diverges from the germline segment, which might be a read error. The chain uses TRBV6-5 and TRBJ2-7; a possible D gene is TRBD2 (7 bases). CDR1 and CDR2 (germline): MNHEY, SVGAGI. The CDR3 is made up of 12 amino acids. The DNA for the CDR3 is TGTGCCAGCAGTTACGGGGGGGGACACCTGACATTC. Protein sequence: CASSYGGGHLTF.

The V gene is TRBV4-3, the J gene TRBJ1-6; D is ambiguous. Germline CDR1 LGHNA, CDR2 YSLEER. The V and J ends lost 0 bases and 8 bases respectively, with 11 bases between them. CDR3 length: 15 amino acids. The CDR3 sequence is CASSQDLGLDSPLHF. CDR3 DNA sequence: TGCGCCAGCAGCCAAGATCTGGGGTTGGATTCACCCCTCCACTTT.

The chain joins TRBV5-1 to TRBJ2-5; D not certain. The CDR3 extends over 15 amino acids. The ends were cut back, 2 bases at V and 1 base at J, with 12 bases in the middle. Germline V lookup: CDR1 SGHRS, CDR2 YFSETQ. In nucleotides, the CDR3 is TGCGCCAGCAGCTTCAAAATAGGCCTCCAAGAGACCCAGTACTTC. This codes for CASSFKIGLQETQYF.

For the CDR3, the DNA is TGCAGCGTTGATATACAGGCCCAGTACTTC. It translates to CSVDIQAQYF. V gene TRBV29-1 combines with J gene TRBJ2-5; TRBD1 is a possible D gene (5 bases). Per the germline V gene, CDR1 is SQVTM and CDR2 is ANQGSEA. V gave up 3 bases and J gave up 9 bases, with 8 bases separating them. The CDR3 is 10 residues long.

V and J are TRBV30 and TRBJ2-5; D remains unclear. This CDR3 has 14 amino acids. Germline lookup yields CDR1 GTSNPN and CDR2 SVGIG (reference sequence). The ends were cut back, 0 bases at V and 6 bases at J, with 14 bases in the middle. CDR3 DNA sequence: TGTGCCTGGAGTGTACAGTGGGTAGGGAAGACCCAGTACTTC. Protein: CAWSVQWVGKTQYF.

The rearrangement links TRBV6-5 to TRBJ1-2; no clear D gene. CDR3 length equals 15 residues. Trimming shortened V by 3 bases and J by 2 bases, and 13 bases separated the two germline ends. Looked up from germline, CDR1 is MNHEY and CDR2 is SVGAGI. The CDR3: CASSYSYSRNYGYTF. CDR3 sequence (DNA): TGTGCCAGCAGTTATAGTTATAGCAGGAACTATGGCTACACCTTC.